The T cell receptor (beta chain) under discussion was sequenced for a study of a mutant IDH1 vaccine in newly diagnosed glioma. Study observations and caveats: Top-clonotype changes in peripheral T cells seemed unrelated to pseudoprogression. Induction of immune responses by the vaccine occurred in approximately 93% of patients.

Sequencing used immunoSEQ multiplex PCR; TCRdb keeps in-frame clones, though not all of them. The repertoire includes some 100,000 clones, roughly 80% of them detected once, and around 7% sits in the top ten. The CDR3 loop spans 18 amino acids. Losses at the gene ends were 0 bases for V and 5 bases for J; bases not matched to a gene: 15. Looked up from germline, CDR1 is MDHEN and CDR2 is SYDVKM. With regard to this clone: Its antigen is currently unknown.

This sample's time point: baseline, week 1 (first vaccination visit). Sample treatment: pre-vaccination baseline after standard-of-care therapy. The receptor's source is a woman aged 50 to 60 with glioma. Material: PBMCs, obtained from a glioma patient treated with radiotherapy, temozolomide or both. This sequence joins TRBV28 and TRBJ1-2; 7 nucleotides agree with TRBD1. Written as DNA, the CDR3 is TGTGCCAGCAGTTTATGGGAGATGACAGGGCCCGGGGGATATGGCTACACCTTC. Protein: CASSLWEMTGPGGYGYTF.